This entry lists 24 T cell receptor beta chains sequenced from one sample in a study of blood T cell repertoires in COVID-19. Libraries were prepared by immunoSEQ multiplex PCR; TCRdb keeps only in-frame clonotypes and omits some of them. This table has about 73,000 clones, around 88% appearing once. Sequenced material: peripheral blood. The source of these receptors is a man aged 50-59 years with active COVID-19.

The chain links TRBV19 to TRBJ1-2, with 7 bases that match TRBD1. V dropped 7 bases and J dropped 8; count of bases not matched to a gene: 13. This CDR3 has 14 amino acids. Germline V CDR1 and CDR2: LNHDA, SQIVND (reference sequence). CDR3 sequence (DNA): TGTGCCAGTAAATTTTCCAGGGGGGCCTTGGGCTACACCTTC. Translated: CASKFSRGALGYTF. Supplemented by reference TRBV19 and TRBJ1-2, the full variable domain reads DGGITQSPKYLFRKEGQNVTLSCEQNLNHDAMYWYRQDPGQGLRLIYYSQIVNDFQKGDIAEGYSVSREKKESFPLTVTSAQKNPTAFYLCASKFSRGALGYTFGSGTRLTVV.

V usage is TRBV7-3 and J usage is TRBJ1-1; no reliable D call. Trimming cost V 2 bases and J 4 bases, with 8 bases left between them. Germline CDR1 reads SGHTA; CDR2 reads FQGTGA. CDR3 length: 13 residues. The CDR3 spells CASSLGVGTEAFF. The CDR3 region has the DNA TGTGCCAGCAGCTTAGGAGTGGGCACTGAAGCTTTCTTT.

The rearrangement links TRBV25-1 to TRBJ2-7; 7 bases line up with TRBD1. With 3 bases clipped from V and 2 bases from J, the junction kept 4 bases outside the gene matches. Germline V gene data show CDR1 as MGHDK and CDR2 as SYGVNS. The CDR3 is 14 residues long. DNA of the CDR3: TGTGCCAGCAGTGAGTGGGACAGCACCTACGAGCAGTACTTC. Its protein is CASSEWDSTYEQYF.

The chain joins TRBV9 to TRBJ2-3; possibly TRBD2 for D (6 bases). V gave up 0 bases and J gave up 3 bases, with 11 bases separating them. This CDR3 is built from 15 residues. In germline, CDR1 is SGDLS, CDR2 YYNGEE. CDR3 nucleotide sequence: TGTGCCAGCAGCGTAGTGGCGGGGAGGACAGATACGCAGTATTTT. Translation: CASSVVAGRTDTQYF.

The count of this clone is one. The rearrangement links TRBV5-1 to TRBJ2-7; 12 bases are shared with TRBD1. Germline-derived CDR1 and CDR2 are SGHRS and YFSETQ. V shed 3 bases, J shed 4 bases, and the junction held 8 bases outside the gene matches. The CDR3 is 16 residues long. In DNA, the CDR3 is TGCGCCAGCAGCTCTTCGGGACAGGGGGCGAATTACGAGCAGTACTTC. Its translation is CASSSSGQGANYEQYF.

The rearrangement uses TRBV6-6 and TRBJ1-2; TRBD1 matches 7 bases. With 5 bases clipped from V and 4 bases from J, the junction kept 7 bases outside the gene matches. CDR3 length equals 14 residues. Germline V gene lookup returns CDR1 MNHNY and CDR2 SVGAGI (reference sequence). CDR3 in amino acids: CASSPRGQLYGYTF. In nucleotides, the CDR3 is TGTGCCAGCAGTCCCCGGGGACAGCTCTATGGCTACACCTTC.

The chain links TRBV6-5 to TRBJ1-1, with 8 nucleotides matching TRBD1. Germline V gene lookup returns CDR1 MNHEY and CDR2 SVGAGI. The J segment lost 5 bases and the V segment lost 6 bases, leaving 11 bases of the junction unmatched. This CDR3 has 15 amino acids. CDR3 in amino acids: CASSTGGTGGTEAFF. The DNA of the CDR3 is TGTGCCAGCAGCACCGGAGGGACAGGAGGGACTGAAGCTTTCTTT.

In nucleotides, the CDR3 is TGTGCCAGCAGTTCTCCGGGACAGGGGGAGCAGTACTTC. Translated, it gives CASSSPGQGEQYF. The rearrangement uses TRBV6-6 and TRBJ2-7; TRBD1 matches 10 bases. Per germline, CDR1 MNHNY and CDR2 SVGAGI (reference sequence). The trim removed 4 bases at V and 7 bases at J, leaving 4 bases unmatched. The CDR3 covers 13 residues.

The chain recombines TRBV20-1 with TRBJ2-5; no definite D call. Germline V gives CDR1 DFQATT, CDR2 SNEGSKA (reference sequence). V shed 7 bases and J shed 5 bases, with 11 bases lying between them. The CDR3 is 11 amino acids. CDR3 coding DNA: TGCAGTGTTTTAGCTACGGAGACCCAGTACTTC. Translating gives CSVLATETQYF.

The chain uses TRBV4-1 and TRBJ1-4; TRBD1 aligns across 7 bases. The length of the CDR3 is 15 residues. Trimming took 6 bases from V and 0 from J; bases not matched to a gene: 4. Germline CDR1 is MGHRA and CDR2 is YSYEKL. In nucleotides, the CDR3 is TGCGCCAGCAGGCGGGACAGAACAACTAATGAAAAACTGTTTTTT. This translates into CASRRDRTTNEKLFF.

The chain recombines TRBV11-2 with TRBJ2-1, with 8 positions matching TRBD2. Unmatched junction bases numbered 12, after V lost 5 bases and J lost 0 bases. Germline-derived CDR1 and CDR2 are SGHAT and FQNNGV. This CDR3 comprises 18 residues. The CDR3 sequence: CASSPRPAGGSSYNEQFF. The CDR3 bases are TGTGCCAGCAGCCCACGCCCTGCGGGGGGTTCCTCCTACAATGAGCAGTTCTTC.

The rearrangement links TRBV20-1 to TRBJ2-1, with 8 bases matching TRBD1. The CDR3 is 14 residues long. V was clipped by 3 bases and J by 10 bases; unmatched bases: 11. In germline, CDR1 is DFQATT, CDR2 SNEGSKA (reference sequence). CDR3 region: CSASWGQGAREQFF. CDR3 in DNA: TGCAGTGCTAGTTGGGGCCAGGGGGCCCGCGAGCAGTTCTTC.

This rearrangement joins TRBV4-1 to TRBJ2-3, with a tentative D call TRBD1 (5 bases). The V end lost 1 base, the J end lost 2 bases, and 16 bases lay between the germline ends. CDR3 length: 17 amino acids. CDR1 is MGHRA, CDR2 YSYEKL, per germline. CDR3 DNA sequence: TGCGCCAGCAGCCAAGGAGATTCCAGGGCTACCACAGATACGCAGTATTTT. Translation: CASSQGDSRATTDTQYF.

Concerning this clone itself: A junction boundary mismatches the germline segment, possibly from a read error. The chain uses TRBV20-1 and TRBJ2-7, with D perhaps matching TRBD1 (6 bases). Germline V CDR1 and CDR2: DFQATT, SNEGSKA (reference sequence). The CDR3 contains 14 residues. CDR3 nucleotide sequence: TGCAGTGCTAGTAGTCTAGACAGGAATCCCCTTATGGACTTC. Its translation: CSASSLDRNPLMDF.

The rearrangement uses TRBV7-3 and TRBJ1-6; perhaps TRBD1 as D (5 bases). The length of the CDR3 is 13 residues. Germline V lookup: CDR1 SGHTA, CDR2 FQGTGA. Trimming stripped 4 bases from V and 10 bases from J, with 11 bases between. CDR3 bases: TGTGCCAGCAGCTCCCTCGCAGGGTCACCCCTCCACTTT. Protein sequence: CASSSLAGSPLHF.

The chain carries TRBV6-2 or TRBV6-3 and TRBJ1-2, with 7 bases that match TRBD1. V shed 6 bases and J 8 bases; nucleotides not matched to a gene: 6. Germline values: CDR1 MNHEY, CDR2 SVGEGT. This CDR3 is 12 amino acids long. CDR3 residues: CASSEQGKGYTF. The CDR3 DNA is TGTGCCAGCAGCGAACAGGGGAAAGGCTACACCTTC.

This chain connects TRBV7-9 to TRBJ2-7, with a tentative D call TRBD2 (5 bases). CDR3 length: 13 residues. V was pared by 5 bases and J by 7 bases, with 15 bases between. Germline values: CDR1 SEHNR, CDR2 FQNEAQ (reference sequence). CDR3 sequence reads: CASSANSGEEQYF. CDR3 bases: TGTGCCAGCAGCGCAAACTCCGGGGAAGAGCAGTACTTC.

The chain couples TRBV5-1 to TRBJ2-1, with 7 bases fitting TRBD1. The CDR3 has 15 residues. Germline V gene sequence: CDR1 SGHRS, CDR2 YFSETQ. With 0 bases clipped from V and 4 bases from J, the junction kept 4 bases outside the gene matches. The CDR3 loop is CASSLARTGYNEQFF. The DNA of the CDR3 is TGCGCCAGCAGCTTGGCCAGGACAGGTTACAATGAGCAGTTCTTC.

The rearrangement links TRBV28 to TRBJ2-1; a possible D gene is TRBD2 (6 bases). Germline CDR1 reads MDHEN; CDR2 reads SYDVKM. Trimming removed 3 bases at V and 0 bases at J, with 9 bases between. The CDR3 totals 15 residues. CDR3 coding DNA: TGTGCCAGCAGTTTTGGAGGGTCCTCCTACAATGAGCAGTTCTTC. It encodes CASSFGGSSYNEQFF.

In nucleotides, the CDR3 is TGTGCCAGCAGCTTAAGGGAGGAGGATACAGATACGCAGTATTTT. This encodes CASSLREEDTDTQYF. The chain is built from TRBV7-3 and TRBJ2-3; possibly TRBD2 for D (6 bases). From germline, CDR1 is SGHTA and CDR2 FQGTGA. This CDR3 comprises 15 residues. Trimming stripped 1 base from V and 3 bases from J, with 11 bases between.

The rearrangement uses TRBV28 and TRBJ1-4; 9 nucleotides agree with TRBD1. Looked up from germline, CDR1 is MDHEN and CDR2 is SYDVKM. The CDR3 runs 14 residues. V gave up 5 bases and J gave up 8 bases; unmatched junction bases: 6. The CDR3 is CASSTQGALEKLFF. Written as DNA, the CDR3 is TGTGCCAGCAGTACACAGGGGGCTCTAGAAAAACTGTTTTTT.

This chain joins TRBV18 and TRBJ2-1, with a weak D call TRBD1 (5 bases). CDR1 and CDR2 from the germline V gene are KGHSH and LQKENI. Trimming pared 8 bases from V and 6 bases from J, leaving 14 bases between. There are 13 residues in the CDR3. The CDR3 DNA sequence: TGTGCCAGCCTCGACAGTGTAGGCAATGAGCAGTTCTTC. Translation: CASLDSVGNEQFF. Filled out from reference TRBV18 and TRBJ2-1, the complete variable domain reads NAGVMQNPRHLVRRRGQEARLRCSPMKGHSHVYWYRQLPEEGLKFMVYLQKENIIDESGMPKERFSAEFPKEGPSILRIQQVVRGDSAAYFCASLDSVGNEQFFGPGTRLTVL.

CDR3: CASSLRVGVSGGAETQYF. CDR3 nucleotide sequence: TGCGCCAGCAGCTTAAGAGTCGGTGTTAGCGGGGGGGCGGAGACCCAGTACTTC. This rearrangement joins TRBV5-1 to TRBJ2-5, with 11 bases matching TRBD2. The CDR3 is made up of 18 amino acids. With 2 bases clipped from V and 5 bases from J, the junction kept 14 bases outside the gene matches. The germline V gene has CDR1 SGHRS and CDR2 YFSETQ.

This clone came up a few times. The chain employs TRBV19 and TRBJ1-4, with TRBD1 matching 7 bases. The CDR3 has 17 amino acids. Unmatched junction bases numbered 10, after V lost 6 bases and J lost 0 bases. Per the germline V gene, CDR1 is LNHDA and CDR2 is SQIVND (reference sequence). The CDR3 sequence is CASRIDDRAATNEKLFF. Written as DNA, the CDR3 is TGTGCCAGTAGAATCGACGACAGGGCTGCAACTAATGAAAAACTGTTTTTT. The full variable domain, in which reference TRBV19 and TRBJ1-4 provide the parts outside the CDR3, is DGGITQSPKYLFRKEGQNVTLSCEQNLNHDAMYWYRQDPGQGLRLIYYSQIVNDFQKGDIAEGYSVSREKKESFPLTVTSAQKNPTAFYLCASRIDDRAATNEKLFFGSGTQLSVL.